This entry features one T cell receptor beta chain sequence. Its antigen is undetermined. This entry comes from a study of blood T cells in healthy people across ages. Findings and limits, study-wide: Among T cells, TCR beta diversity per million cells dropped roughly linearly as age rose. Both naive CD4+ cell counts and diversity were greater in long-lived donors than in aged donors.

A second roughly 6 to 11 cycle PCR used barcoded and J-beta primers. Each cDNA molecule was tagged by a template-switch adaptor with 12 random nucleotides. Each CDR3 protein gets one entry after TCRdb re-called the 5' RACE reads with MiXCR. The sample contains 550,000 to 600,000 distinct CDR3 sequences, 25% to 30% of which appear only once. There are 11 residues in the CDR3. V gave up 8 bases and J gave up 5 bases, with 9 bases separating them. Germline-derived CDR1 and CDR2 are LGHDT and YNNKEL (reference sequence). The clonotype was recovered from a woman in her 70s in good health. The chain uses TRBV3-1 and TRBJ1-1; D is perhaps TRBD1 (6 bases). Sequenced sample: blood. The CDR3 nucleotides are TGTGCCAGCCAGGGGAGAACTGAAGCTTTCTTT. This sequence encodes CASQGRTEAFF. Supplemented by reference TRBV3-1 and TRBJ1-1, the full variable domain reads DTAVSQTPKYLVTQMGNDKSIKCEQNLGHDTMYWYKQDSKKFLKIMFSYNNKELIINETVPNRFSPKSPDKAHLNLHINSLELGDSAVYFCASQGRTEAFFGQGTRLTVV.